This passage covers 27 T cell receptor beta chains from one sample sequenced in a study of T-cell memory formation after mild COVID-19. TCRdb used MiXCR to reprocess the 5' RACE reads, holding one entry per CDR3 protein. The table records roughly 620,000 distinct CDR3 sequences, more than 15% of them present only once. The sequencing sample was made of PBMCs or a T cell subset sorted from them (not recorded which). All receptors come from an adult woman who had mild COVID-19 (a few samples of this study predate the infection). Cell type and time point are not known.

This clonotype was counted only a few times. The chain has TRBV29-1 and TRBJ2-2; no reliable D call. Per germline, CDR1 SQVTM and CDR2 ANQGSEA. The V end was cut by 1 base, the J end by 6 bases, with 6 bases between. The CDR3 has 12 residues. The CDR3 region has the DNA TGCAGCGTTGAAGGTGGGGCCGGGGAGCTGTTTTTT. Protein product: CSVEGGAGELFF.

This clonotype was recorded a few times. The CDR3 DNA is TGCGCCAGCAGCTGGACAGGGGGCCCGAACACCGGGGAGCTGTTTTTT. Its protein is CASSWTGGPNTGELFF. The chain uses TRBV5-1 and TRBJ2-2, with TRBD1 identical over 11 bases. The V gene end was trimmed by 3 bases and the J gene end by 0 bases; junction bases not matched to a gene: 1. The germline V gene encodes CDR1 SGHRS and CDR2 YFSETQ. The CDR3 runs to 16 residues.

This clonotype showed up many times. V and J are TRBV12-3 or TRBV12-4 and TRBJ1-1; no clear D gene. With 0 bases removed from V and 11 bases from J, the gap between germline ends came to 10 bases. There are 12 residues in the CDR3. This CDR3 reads CASSLAISGAFF. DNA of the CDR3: TGTGCCAGCAGTTTAGCGATATCGGGGGCTTTCTTT.

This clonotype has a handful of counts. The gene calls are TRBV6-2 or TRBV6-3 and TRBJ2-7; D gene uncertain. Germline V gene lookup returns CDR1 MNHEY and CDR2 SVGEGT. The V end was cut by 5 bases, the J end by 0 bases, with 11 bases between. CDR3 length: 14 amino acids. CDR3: CASSHQLSSYEQYF. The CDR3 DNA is TGTGCCAGCAGTCACCAACTAAGCTCCTACGAGCAGTACTTC.

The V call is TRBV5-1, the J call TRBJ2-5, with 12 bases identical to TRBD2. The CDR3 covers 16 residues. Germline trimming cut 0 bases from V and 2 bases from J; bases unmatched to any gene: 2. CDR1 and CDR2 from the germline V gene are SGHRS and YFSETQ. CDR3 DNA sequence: TGCGCCAGCAGCTTGGGCGGGACTAGCGGGCAAGAGACCCAGTACTTC. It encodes CASSLGGTSGQETQYF.

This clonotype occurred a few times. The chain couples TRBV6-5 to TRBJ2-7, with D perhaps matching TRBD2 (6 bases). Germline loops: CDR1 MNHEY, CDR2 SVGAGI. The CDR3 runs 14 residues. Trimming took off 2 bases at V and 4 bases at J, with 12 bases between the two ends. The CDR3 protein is CASSYVLGGYEQYF. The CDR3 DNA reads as TGTGCCAGCAGTTACGTGCTGGGGGGTTACGAGCAGTACTTC.

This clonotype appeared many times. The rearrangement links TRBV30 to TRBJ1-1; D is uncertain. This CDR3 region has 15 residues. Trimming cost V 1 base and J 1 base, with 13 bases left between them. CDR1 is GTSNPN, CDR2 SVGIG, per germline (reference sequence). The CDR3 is CAWSAFGSANTEAFF. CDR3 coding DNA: TGTGCCTGGAGTGCGTTTGGGTCCGCGAACACTGAAGCTTTCTTT.

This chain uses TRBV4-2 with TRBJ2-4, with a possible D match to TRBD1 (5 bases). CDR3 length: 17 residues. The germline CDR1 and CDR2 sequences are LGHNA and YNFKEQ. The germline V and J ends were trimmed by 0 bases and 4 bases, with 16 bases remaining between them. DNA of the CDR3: TGTGCCAGCAGCCAAGAGAGTTGGGCAGGGTTAAAAAACATTCAGTACTTC. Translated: CASSQESWAGLKNIQYF.

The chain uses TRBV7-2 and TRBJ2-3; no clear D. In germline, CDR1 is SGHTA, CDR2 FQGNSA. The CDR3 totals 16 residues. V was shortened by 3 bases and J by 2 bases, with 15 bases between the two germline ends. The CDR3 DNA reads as TGTGCCAGCAGCTTCGACGTGACCGGAAACACAGATACGCAGTATTTT. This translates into CASSFDVTGNTDTQYF.

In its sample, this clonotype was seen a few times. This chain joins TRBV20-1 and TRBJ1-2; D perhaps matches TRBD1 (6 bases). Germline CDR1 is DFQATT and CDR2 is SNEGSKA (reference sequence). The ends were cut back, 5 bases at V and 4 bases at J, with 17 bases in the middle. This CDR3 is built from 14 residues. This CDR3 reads CSAPPDTGIYGYTF. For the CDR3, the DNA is TGCAGTGCTCCTCCTGATACAGGGATCTATGGCTACACCTTC.

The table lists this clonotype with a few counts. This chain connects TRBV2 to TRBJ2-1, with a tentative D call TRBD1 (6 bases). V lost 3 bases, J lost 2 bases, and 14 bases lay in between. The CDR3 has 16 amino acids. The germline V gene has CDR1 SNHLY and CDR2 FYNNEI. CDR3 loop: CASSDRTGYTYNEQFF. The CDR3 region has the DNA TGTGCCAGCAGTGACCGCACAGGGTACACCTACAATGAGCAGTTCTTC.

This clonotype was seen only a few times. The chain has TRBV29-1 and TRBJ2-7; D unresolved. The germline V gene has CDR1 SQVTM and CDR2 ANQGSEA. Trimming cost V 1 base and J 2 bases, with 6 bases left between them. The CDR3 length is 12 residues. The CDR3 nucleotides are TGCAGCGTTGAAGCCAGTACCTACGAGCAGTACTTC. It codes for CSVEASTYEQYF.

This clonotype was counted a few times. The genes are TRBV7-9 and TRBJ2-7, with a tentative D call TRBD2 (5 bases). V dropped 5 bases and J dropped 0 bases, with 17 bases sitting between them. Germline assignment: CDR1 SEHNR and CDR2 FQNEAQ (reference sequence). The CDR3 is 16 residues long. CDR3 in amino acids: CASSPPTEGFSYEQYF. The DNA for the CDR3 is TGTGCCAGCAGCCCCCCTACCGAGGGATTCTCCTACGAGCAGTACTTC.

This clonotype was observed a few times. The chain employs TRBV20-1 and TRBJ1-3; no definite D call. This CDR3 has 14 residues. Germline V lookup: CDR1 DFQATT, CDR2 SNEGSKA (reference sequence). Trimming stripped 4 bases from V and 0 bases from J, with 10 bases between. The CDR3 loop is CSANDRSSGNTIYF. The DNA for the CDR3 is TGCAGTGCTAATGACCGTAGCTCTGGAAACACCATATATTTT.

CDR3 residues: CSATGGLTGKAFF. The CDR3 DNA reads TGCAGTGCTACGGGGGGCTTAACGGGGAAAGCTTTCTTT. The chain carries TRBV20-1 and TRBJ1-1; D may be TRBD1 (6 bases). From germline, CDR1 is DFQATT and CDR2 SNEGSKA (reference sequence). The CDR3 has 13 residues. V was pared by 4 bases and J by 9 bases, with 18 bases between.

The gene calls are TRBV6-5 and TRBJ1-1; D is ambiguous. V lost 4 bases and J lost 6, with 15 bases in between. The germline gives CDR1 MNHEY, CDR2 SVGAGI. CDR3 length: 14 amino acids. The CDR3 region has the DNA TGTGCCAGCAGTTCGGCGGGGATCGAGGCTGAAGCTTTCTTT. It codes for CASSSAGIEAEAFF.

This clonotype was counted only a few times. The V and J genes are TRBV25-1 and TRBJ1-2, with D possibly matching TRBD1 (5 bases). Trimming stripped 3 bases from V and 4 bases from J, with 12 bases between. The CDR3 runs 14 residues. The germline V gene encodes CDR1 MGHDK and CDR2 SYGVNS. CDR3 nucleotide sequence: TGTGCCAGCAGTGACACGGGACGGTTCTATGGCTACACCTTC. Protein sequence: CASSDTGRFYGYTF.

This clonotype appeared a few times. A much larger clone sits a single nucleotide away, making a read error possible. The CDR3 DNA sequence: TGTGCCAGCAGTGAAGCGCCGGGGACGAACACTCAAGCTTTCTTT. Residues: CASSEAPGTNTQAFF. This chain links TRBV2 with TRBJ1-1, with D possibly matching TRBD1 (5 bases). The germline V gene encodes CDR1 SNHLY and CDR2 FYNNEI. CDR3 length: 15 amino acids.

The CDR3, as DNA: TGTGCCAGCAGTTTAGACCAGGGCTACGAGCAGTACTTC. Its protein is CASSLDQGYEQYF. The chain links TRBV12-3 or TRBV12-4 to TRBJ2-7; the D gene is possibly TRBD1 (5 bases). The CDR3 is made up of 13 amino acids. V lost 1 base and J 3 bases, leaving 7 bases between the germline ends.

CDR3 sequence: CASSFMQGTYNEQFF. CDR3 in DNA: TGTGCCAGCAGTTTTATGCAGGGGACCTACAATGAGCAGTTCTTC. The chain is built from TRBV12-3 or TRBV12-4 and TRBJ2-1; D might be TRBD1 (6 bases). Trimming stripped 3 bases from V and 2 bases from J, with 11 bases between. The CDR3 extends over 15 amino acids.

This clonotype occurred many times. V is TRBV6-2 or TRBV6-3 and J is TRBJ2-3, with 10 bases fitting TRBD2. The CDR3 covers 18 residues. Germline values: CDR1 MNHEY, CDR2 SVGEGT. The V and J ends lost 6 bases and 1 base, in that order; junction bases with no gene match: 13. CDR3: CASSQGLASLSGTDTQYF. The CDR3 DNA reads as TGTGCCAGCAGCCAGGGACTAGCGAGCCTCTCCGGCACAGATACGCAGTATTTT.

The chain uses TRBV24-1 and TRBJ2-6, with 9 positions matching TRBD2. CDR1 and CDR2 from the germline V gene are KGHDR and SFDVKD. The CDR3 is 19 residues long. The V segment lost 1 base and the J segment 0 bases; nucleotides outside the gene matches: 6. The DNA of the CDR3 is TGTGCCACCAGTGATTTTTTAGCGGGGGACAACTCTGGGGCCAACGTCCTGACTTTC. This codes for CATSDFLAGDNSGANVLTF.

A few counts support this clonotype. The DNA of the CDR3 is TGCGCCAGCAGCCAAGTGGGGAGATACTATGGCTACACCTTC. Its protein is CASSQVGRYYGYTF. The chain employs TRBV4-1 and TRBJ1-2; D gene ambiguous. The CDR3 extends over 14 amino acids. The V end lost 1 base, the J end lost 3 bases, and 9 bases lay between the germline ends. Germline assignment: CDR1 MGHRA and CDR2 YSYEKL.

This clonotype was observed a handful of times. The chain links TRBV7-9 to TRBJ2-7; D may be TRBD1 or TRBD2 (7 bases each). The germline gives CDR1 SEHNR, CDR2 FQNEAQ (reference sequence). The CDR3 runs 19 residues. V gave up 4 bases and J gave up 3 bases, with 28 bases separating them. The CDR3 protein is CASSYPHGGRDSLYYEQYF. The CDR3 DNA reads TGTGCCAGCAGCTACCCCCACGGGGGGCGGGACAGCCTATACTACGAGCAGTACTTC.

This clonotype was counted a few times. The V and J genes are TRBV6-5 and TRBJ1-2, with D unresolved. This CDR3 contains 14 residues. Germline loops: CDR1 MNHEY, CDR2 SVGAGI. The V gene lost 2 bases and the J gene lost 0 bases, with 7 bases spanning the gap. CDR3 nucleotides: TGTGCCAGCAGTTACACCAGTACTAACTATGGCTACACCTTC. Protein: CASSYTSTNYGYTF.

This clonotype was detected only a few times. DNA of the CDR3: TGCGCCAGCAGACCTTCGGGGGGCGGCTACGAGCAGTACTTC. It yields the protein CASRPSGGGYEQYF. This sequence joins TRBV5-1 and TRBJ2-7; possibly TRBD2 for D (7 bases). Trimming took 5 bases from V and 3 from J, leaving 15 bases between them. Germline V gene data show CDR1 as SGHRS and CDR2 as YFSETQ. This CDR3 is built from 14 residues.

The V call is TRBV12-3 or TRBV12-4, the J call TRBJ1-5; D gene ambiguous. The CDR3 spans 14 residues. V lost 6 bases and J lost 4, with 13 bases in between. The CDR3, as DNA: TGTGCCAGCAGGTTTTCGGGTCAAAATCAGCCCCAGCATTTT. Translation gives CASRFSGQNQPQHF.